The 30 T cell receptor beta chains in this list originate from one sample, sequenced in a study of memory CD8 T cells in hepatitis C reinfection. The method was immunoSEQ multiplex PCR; TCRdb's version includes in-frame clones alone and lacks a portion of them. The sample shows 40,000 to 45,000 clones, 88% of them seen only once. The time point here: peak reinfection, 3 to 8 weeks after reinfection detection. Sorted cells were sequenced directly ex vivo without any in vitro expansion. Sequencing input: naive CD8+ T cells sorted from blood. These receptors came from a man younger than 30 with hepatitis C virus infection.

This clone has only one observation. This chain connects TRBV7-9 to TRBJ1-6; 7 bases are shared with TRBD1. V shed 10 bases, J shed 7 bases, and the junction held 7 bases outside the gene matches. Per germline, CDR1 SEHNR and CDR2 FQNEAQ (reference sequence). The CDR3 length is 13 residues. This CDR3 is CATWEGGNSPLHF. As DNA, the CDR3 is TGTGCCACCTGGGAAGGGGGCAATTCACCCCTCCACTTT.

This clone was seen only once. The chain joins TRBV28 to TRBJ2-3; tentatively, D is TRBD2 (6 bases). Germline V lookup: CDR1 MDHEN, CDR2 SYDVKM. This CDR3 is 14 amino acids long. V lost 3 bases, J lost 4 bases, and 11 bases lay in between. CDR3 residues: CASSFRDSPDTQYF. The CDR3 DNA reads as TGTGCCAGCAGTTTCCGGGACTCTCCAGATACGCAGTATTTT.

The CDR3 sequence: CASSLAGGPYEQYF. The CDR3 nucleotides are TGCGCCAGCAGCTTGGCGGGAGGGCCCTACGAGCAGTACTTC. The gene calls are TRBV5-1 and TRBJ2-7; TRBD2 aligns across 8 bases. This CDR3 spans 14 amino acids. Germline CDR1 and CDR2: SGHRS and YFSETQ. J lost 2 bases, V lost 0 bases, and 1 base had no gene match.

With respect to this clone: One end of the junction does not line up with germline, which may come from a read error. In nucleotides, the CDR3 is TGTGCCAGCAGTCTATCGACAGGCTCCTACGAGCAGTACTTC. This gives the protein CASSLSTGSYEQYF. The V call is TRBV27, the J call TRBJ2-7; D possibly corresponds to TRBD1 (6 bases). This CDR3 is 14 amino acids long. CDR1 and CDR2 (germline): MNHEY, SMNVEV (reference sequence).

The V gene is TRBV5-1, the J gene TRBJ2-7; D might be TRBD2 (5 bases). Germline lookup yields CDR1 SGHRS and CDR2 YFSETQ. V dropped 2 bases and J dropped 5 bases, with 23 bases sitting between them. The CDR3 runs 17 residues. CDR3 DNA: TGCGCCAGCAGCTTCTACGGCGAGGGTTATCTTTCCCACGAGCAGTACTTC. It yields the protein CASSFYGEGYLSHEQYF.

The chain carries TRBV5-1 and TRBJ1-4; 7 bases fit TRBD1. Germline V gene data show CDR1 as SGHRS and CDR2 as YFSETQ. V gave up 4 bases and J gave up 3 bases; unmatched junction bases: 3. This CDR3 comprises 14 residues. The CDR3 sequence is CASSPGTANEKLFF. Written as DNA, the CDR3 is TGCGCCAGCAGCCCCGGGACAGCTAATGAAAAACTGTTTTTT.

The chain has TRBV5-1 and TRBJ2-1; D perhaps matches TRBD2 (5 bases). The V end was cut by 2 bases, the J end by 4 bases, with 7 bases between. The CDR3 covers 13 residues. CDR1 and CDR2 from the germline V gene are SGHRS and YFSETQ. The CDR3 protein is CASSLLGYNEQFF. Here the CDR3 DNA reads TGCGCCAGCAGCTTACTAGGGTACAATGAGCAGTTCTTC.

V usage is TRBV6-1 and J usage is TRBJ1-5; no clear D. V lost 5 bases to trimming and J lost 5 bases, with 10 bases between them. This CDR3 is built from 13 residues. Per the germline V gene, CDR1 is MNHNS and CDR2 is SASEGT. The CDR3: CASSYRLDQPQHF. DNA of the CDR3: TGTGCCAGCAGTTATCGCCTAGATCAGCCCCAGCATTTT.

The J gene is TRBJ2-7, the V gene TRBV27, with D perhaps matching TRBD2 (7 bases). Trimming left V 2 bases short and J 7 bases short, with 21 bases between. The CDR3 length is 16 residues. CDR1 MNHEY and CDR2 SMNVEV come from the germline V gene (reference sequence). In DNA form, the CDR3 reads TGTGCCAGCAGTTTAAGGGGGGGGTCCGGTTTGTGGGAGCAGTACTTC. Translating it yields CASSLRGGSGLWEQYF.

The J gene is TRBJ2-1, the V gene TRBV12-5; no firm D call. Trimming took off 4 bases at V and 4 bases at J, with 2 bases between the two ends. CDR1 and CDR2 (germline): LGHNT, FRNRAP. The CDR3 has 11 residues. In DNA, the CDR3 is TGTGCTAGTGGTTCGTACAATGAGCAGTTCTTC. This encodes CASGSYNEQFF.

The chain carries TRBV6-6 and TRBJ2-7; 8 nucleotides align to TRBD1. J lost 5 bases, V lost 2 bases, and 2 bases had no gene match. This CDR3 has 13 residues. Germline V gene lookup returns CDR1 MNHNY and CDR2 SVGAGI (reference sequence). The CDR3: CASSYSRGHEQYV. CDR3 nucleotide sequence: TGTGCCAGCAGTTACAGCAGGGGGCACGAGCAGTACGTC.

This clone turned up a few times. V gene TRBV4-1 combines with J gene TRBJ2-7; TRBD1 matches 9 bases. The CDR3 loop spans 14 amino acids. Per the germline V gene, CDR1 is MGHRA and CDR2 is YSYEKL. Germline trimming cut 4 bases from V and 4 bases from J; bases unmatched to any gene: 5. CDR3 protein: CASSPRTGEYEQYF. DNA of the CDR3: TGCGCCAGCAGCCCCCGGACAGGGGAGTACGAGCAGTACTTC.

The CDR3 is CSVVSSGNTIYF. The CDR3 DNA is TGCAGCGTTGTCTCTTCGGGAAACACCATATATTTT. J is TRBJ1-3 and V is TRBV29-1; D is unclear. This CDR3 has 12 residues. Germline V gene lookup returns CDR1 SQVTM and CDR2 ANQGSEA. V was trimmed by 4 bases and J by 4 bases, leaving 8 bases between them.

The chain recombines TRBV2 with TRBJ2-5; the match to TRBD2 covers 8 bases. Germline loops: CDR1 SNHLY, CDR2 FYNNEI. With V trimmed by 4 bases and J by 5 bases, 15 bases remained unmatched. This CDR3 contains 17 residues. Written as DNA, the CDR3 is TGTGCCAGCAGTGCCAGCGAGGCTAGCGGGTCCCCCGAGACCCAGTACTTC. This gives the protein CASSASEASGSPETQYF.

Of note for this clone: The same CDR3 is also encoded by other DNA sequences in this sample. The chain has TRBV18 and TRBJ1-2; D is undetermined. V was clipped by 2 bases and J by 3 bases, with 16 bases between them. Germline V CDR1 and CDR2: KGHSH, LQKENI. CDR3 length: 16 amino acids. In DNA, the CDR3 is TGTGCCAGCTCACCAGGGTCGGGAACTTCCTACTATGGCTACACCTTC. It is translated as CASSPGSGTSYYGYTF.

This chain uses TRBV7-8 with TRBJ1-4; 8 bases are shared with TRBD1. Germline lookup yields CDR1 SGHVS and CDR2 FQNEAQ. V dropped 2 bases and J dropped 3; count of bases not matched to a gene: 11. The length of the CDR3 is 18 residues. The CDR3 DNA sequence: TGTGCCAGCAGCTTAACCCTGGGGAACAGGGGGGCTAATGAAAAACTGTTTTTT. Protein product: CASSLTLGNRGANEKLFF.

The chain uses TRBV4-3 and TRBJ2-1; possible D gene TRBD2, 5 bases. Trimming stripped 0 bases from V and 6 bases from J, with 12 bases between. CDR3 length equals 15 residues. Per germline, CDR1 LGHNA and CDR2 YSLEER. CDR3 amino acids: CASSQDVEGLNEQFF. As DNA, the CDR3 is TGCGCCAGCAGCCAAGACGTCGAGGGCCTCAATGAGCAGTTCTTC.

This chain uses TRBV28 with TRBJ2-1; TRBD2 matches 10 bases. CDR3 length: 19 residues. After removal of 3 bases from V and 0 bases from J, the junction contained 11 bases not matched to a gene. CDR1 is MDHEN, CDR2 SYDVKM, per germline. CDR3 residues: CASSFPASGSTSSYNEQFF. DNA of the CDR3: TGTGCCAGCAGTTTCCCGGCTAGCGGGAGTACGAGCTCCTACAATGAGCAGTTCTTC. The full variable domain, its missing parts supplied by reference TRBV28 and TRBJ2-1, is DVKVTQSSRYLVKRTGEKVFLECVQDMDHENMFWYRQDPGLGLRLIYFSYDVKMKEKGDIPEGYSVSREKKERFSLILESASTNQTSMYLCASSFPASGSTSSYNEQFFGPGTRLTVL.

This chain links TRBV5-1 with TRBJ2-7; D might be TRBD1 (5 bases). The CDR3 has 12 residues. Trimming took off 1 base at V and 5 bases at J, with 7 bases between the two ends. CDR1 and CDR2 (germline): SGHRS, YFSETQ. The CDR3 reads CASSLWGHEQYF. The CDR3 region has the DNA TGCGCCAGCAGCTTGTGGGGCCACGAGCAGTACTTC.

The CDR3 protein is CASSLGTGGNYGYTF. DNA of the CDR3: TGCGCCAGCAGCTTGGGGACAGGGGGCAACTATGGCTACACCTTC. The chain is built from TRBV5-1 and TRBJ1-2; 11 bases are a match to TRBD1. After removal of 0 bases from V and 2 bases from J, the junction contained 0 bases not matched to a gene. Germline lookup yields CDR1 SGHRS and CDR2 YFSETQ. CDR3 length: 15 amino acids.

The chain is built from TRBV4-1 and TRBJ2-2, with 11 bases lining up with TRBD2. V was pared by 3 bases and J by 5 bases, with 5 bases of the junction left unmatched. The germline V gene encodes CDR1 MGHRA and CDR2 YSYEKL. This CDR3 is built from 16 residues. The CDR3 protein is CASSQGPSGRTGELFF. The CDR3 DNA reads TGCGCCAGCAGCCAGGGCCCTAGCGGGAGGACCGGGGAGCTGTTTTTT.

V is TRBV4-3 and J is TRBJ1-1; D is possibly TRBD1 (5 bases). The CDR3 spans 15 residues. V was cut by 1 base and J by 1 base, with 10 bases left in between. Germline V gene lookup returns CDR1 LGHNA and CDR2 YSLEER. The CDR3, as DNA: TGCGCCAGCAGCCAAGTCCCAGGGCCGAACACTGAAGCTTTCTTT. As protein: CASSQVPGPNTEAFF.

This chain links TRBV7-2 with TRBJ1-2; no definite D call. The CDR3 runs 16 residues. Trimming shortened V by 0 bases and J by 6 bases, and 17 bases separated the two germline ends. Germline V gene sequence: CDR1 SGHTA, CDR2 FQGNSA. In DNA, the CDR3 is TGTGCCAGCAGCTTAGCGCATCAACAGCTATTGGATGGCTACACCTTC. Protein sequence: CASSLAHQQLLDGYTF.

The chain employs TRBV2 and TRBJ2-5, with D perhaps matching TRBD2 (6 bases). The germline V gene has CDR1 SNHLY and CDR2 FYNNEI. The CDR3 has 16 amino acids. Trimming shortened V by 6 bases and J by 2 bases, and 19 bases separated the two germline ends. CDR3 coding DNA: TGTGCCAGCAGAGAACTGGGAGGACGGACTCAAGAGACCCAGTACTTC. This translates into CASRELGGRTQETQYF.

The chain has TRBV27 and TRBJ2-2; 8 bases are a match to TRBD2. V lost 6 bases and J lost 4; bases outside the gene matches: 7. CDR3 length equals 15 residues. Per germline, CDR1 MNHEY and CDR2 SMNVEV (reference sequence). CDR3 coding DNA: TGTGCCAGCAGCCTCGCGGGGGGAGGCACCGGGGAGCTGTTTTTT. This translates into CASSLAGGGTGELFF.

The chain carries TRBV4-3 and TRBJ2-3; weak D call: TRBD2 (7 bases). The length of the CDR3 is 14 residues. The germline V and J ends were trimmed by 1 base and 10 bases, with 15 bases remaining between them. Germline values: CDR1 LGHNA, CDR2 YSLEER. This chain's CDR3 is CASSQVRGGDAQYF. The CDR3 DNA is TGCGCCAGCAGCCAAGTTAGGGGGGGGGATGCGCAGTATTTT.

This clone was seen a single time. J is TRBJ2-2 and V is TRBV27; 9 bases match TRBD2. Trimming removed 7 bases from V and 6 bases from J; junction bases left unmatched: 15. The CDR3 consists of 17 residues. Germline V gives CDR1 MNHEY, CDR2 SMNVEV (reference sequence). The CDR3: CASTTPRGGRGAGELFF. CDR3 in DNA: TGTGCCAGCACCACCCCGAGGGGCGGGAGGGGGGCCGGGGAGCTGTTTTTT.

This chain links TRBV7-2 with TRBJ2-5; 8 positions agree with TRBD2. The CDR3 totals 15 residues. Trimming took 3 bases from V and 4 from J; bases not matched to a gene: 7. Per germline, CDR1 SGHTA and CDR2 FQGNSA. CDR3 in amino acids: CASSFPRGAGETQYF. As DNA, the CDR3 is TGTGCCAGCAGCTTTCCGCGGGGGGCAGGAGAGACCCAGTACTTC.

The CDR3 coding sequence is TGTGCCAGCAGTTTAGGGACAGGGGAATCACCCCTCCACTTT. Its translation is CASSLGTGESPLHF. The chain is built from TRBV27 and TRBJ1-6, with 10 positions matching TRBD1. J gave up 10 bases and V 2 bases, and 2 bases lay outside the gene matches. Germline assignment: CDR1 MNHEY and CDR2 SMNVEV (reference sequence). The CDR3 has 14 amino acids.

The rearrangement joins TRBV5-4 to TRBJ2-7; TRBD1 matches 9 bases. The CDR3 is 16 residues long. Germline CDR1 is SGHNT and CDR2 is YYREEE (reference sequence). The junction had 4 bases not matched to a gene; V was cut back by 0 bases and J by 0 bases. The CDR3 DNA follows: TGTGCCAGCAGCTTGGGGGTACAGGGGGCCTCCTACGAGCAGTACTTC. Translation gives CASSLGVQGASYEQYF.